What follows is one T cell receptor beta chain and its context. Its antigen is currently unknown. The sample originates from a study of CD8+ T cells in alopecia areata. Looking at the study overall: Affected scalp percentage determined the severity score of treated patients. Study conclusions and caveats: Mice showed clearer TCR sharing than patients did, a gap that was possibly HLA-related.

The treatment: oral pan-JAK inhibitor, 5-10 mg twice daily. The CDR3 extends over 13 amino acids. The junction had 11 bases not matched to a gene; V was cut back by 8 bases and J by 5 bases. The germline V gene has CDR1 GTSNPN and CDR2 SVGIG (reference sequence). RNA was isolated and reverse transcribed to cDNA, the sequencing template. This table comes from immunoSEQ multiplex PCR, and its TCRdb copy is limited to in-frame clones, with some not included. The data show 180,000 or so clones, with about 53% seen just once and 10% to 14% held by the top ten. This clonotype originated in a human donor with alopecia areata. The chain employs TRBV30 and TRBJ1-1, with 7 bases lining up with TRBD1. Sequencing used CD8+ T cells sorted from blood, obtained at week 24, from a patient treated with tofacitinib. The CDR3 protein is CALEPQGGTEAFF. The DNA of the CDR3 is TGTGCCCTGGAGCCGCAGGGGGGAACTGAAGCTTTCTTT.